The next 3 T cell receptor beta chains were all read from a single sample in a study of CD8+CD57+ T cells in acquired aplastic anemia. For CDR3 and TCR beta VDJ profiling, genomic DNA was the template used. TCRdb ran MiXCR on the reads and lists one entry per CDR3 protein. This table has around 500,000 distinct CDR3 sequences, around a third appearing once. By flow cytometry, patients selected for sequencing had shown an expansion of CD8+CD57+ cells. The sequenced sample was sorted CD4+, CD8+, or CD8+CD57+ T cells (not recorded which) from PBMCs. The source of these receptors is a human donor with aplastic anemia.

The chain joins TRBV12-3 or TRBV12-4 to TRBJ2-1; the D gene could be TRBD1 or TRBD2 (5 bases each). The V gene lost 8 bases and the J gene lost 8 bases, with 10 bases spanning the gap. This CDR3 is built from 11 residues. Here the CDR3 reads CASSRGYEQFF. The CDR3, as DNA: TGTGCCAGCTCTCGGGGCTATGAGCAGTTCTTC.

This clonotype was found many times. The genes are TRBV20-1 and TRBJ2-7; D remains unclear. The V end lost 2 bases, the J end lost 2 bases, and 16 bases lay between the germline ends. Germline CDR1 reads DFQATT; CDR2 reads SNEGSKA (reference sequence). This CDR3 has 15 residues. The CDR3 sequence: CSARWSAGSPYEQYF. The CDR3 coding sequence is TGCAGTGCTAGATGGTCGGCAGGTTCGCCCTACGAGCAGTACTTC.

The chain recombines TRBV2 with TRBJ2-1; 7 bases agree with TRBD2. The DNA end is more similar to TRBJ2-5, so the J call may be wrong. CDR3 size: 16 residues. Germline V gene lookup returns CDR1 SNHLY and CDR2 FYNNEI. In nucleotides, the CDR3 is TGTGCCAGCAGTTACTCACCTACGGGGGGCCAAGAGACCCAGTACTTC. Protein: CASSYSPTGGQETQYF.